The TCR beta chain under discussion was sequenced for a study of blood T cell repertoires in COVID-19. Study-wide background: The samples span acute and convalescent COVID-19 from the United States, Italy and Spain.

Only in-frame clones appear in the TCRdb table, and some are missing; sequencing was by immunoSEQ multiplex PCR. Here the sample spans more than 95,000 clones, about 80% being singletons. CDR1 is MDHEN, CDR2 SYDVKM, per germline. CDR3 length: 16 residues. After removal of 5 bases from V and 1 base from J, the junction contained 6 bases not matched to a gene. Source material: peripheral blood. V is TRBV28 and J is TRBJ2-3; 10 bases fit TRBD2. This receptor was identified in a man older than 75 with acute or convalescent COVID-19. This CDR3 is CASSPPSGGRTDTQYF. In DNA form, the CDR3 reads TGTGCCAGCAGTCCCCCTAGCGGGGGACGCACAGATACGCAGTATTTT.